These T cell receptor beta chains were read from a single sample in a study of monozygotic twins with cystic fibrosis. The table came from immunoSEQ multiplex PCR; TCRdb's copy has only in-frame clones and leaves some out. In the table there are about 35,000 clones, approximately 67% of which are singletons. The sequencing input was blood. These receptors were obtained from a girl aged 5 to 17 with cystic fibrosis. CDR3s include the opening cysteine and the closing phenylalanine or tryptophan.

V gene | CDR3 protein
TRBV29-1 | CSVARGLGGELFF
TRBV25-1 | CASSENRKGPDTQYF
TRBV7-9 | CASSLMRGEQYF
TRBV9 | CASSVAAGDTQYF
TRBV25-1 | CASSNSNGGRFRKTQYF
TRBV9 | CASSVESHLTGELFF
TRBV21-1 | CASSKIPWARSYNYGYTF
TRBV18 | CASSPTRQPLAKNIQYF
TRBV2 | CASSEAITTAQYF
TRBV6-6 | CASSSGLAGGGELFF
TRBV18 | CASSQAGSYTDTQYF
TRBV4-2 | CASSPPGGRSADGYTF
TRBV6-5 | CASSRSRTNYGYTF
TRBV5-7 | CASSRGTGGNYGYTF
TRBV10-2 | CASRGQQETQYF
TRBV19 | CASSIVRGDTQYF
TRBV4-1 | CASSQGRLAERGPTDTQYF
TRBV7-8 | CASSPPPVTNTGELFF
TRBV23-1 | CASSQSRGQGNSYEQYF
TRBV30 | CAWSALAGEQFF
TRBV7-8 | CASNHLNKNTGELFF
TRBV6-5 | CASSYSLAYNEQFF
TRBV11-2 | CASSLQGETQYF
TRBV9 | CASSVGTWGDPTLGYTF
TRBV19 | CASKIGTGVLRTEAFF
TRBV4-3 | CASSQLPGLNYGYTF
TRBV4-3 | CASSQDDSAIYGYTF
TRBV5-1 | CASSLFAGGTDTQYF
TRBV9 | CASSAQRESYNEQFF
TRBV5-1 | CASSLRQQSTGELFF
TRBV5-1 | CASSLANSRHRKENPSPPQHF
TRBV9 | CASSVEVGNEQFF
TRBV10-3 | CAISDPTGPFPHEQFF
TRBV27 | CASSFSGANVLTF
TRBV4-1 | CASSHVQGTGELFF
TRBV19 | CASRGVVGKETQYF
TRBV4-3 | CASSQDRTGGGNGYTF
TRBV10-3 | CAISGTENGYTF
TRBV11-2 | CASRLLTKNIQYF
TRBV15 | CATSRGDLAGEEQYF
TRBV7-6 | CASSFKGDTEAFF
TRBV10-3 | CAISEQGGNQPQHF
TRBV7-6 | CASSLGDSYTDTQYF
TRBV13 | CASSFGPDTQYF
TRBV9 | CASSADSYNEQFF
TRBV18 | CASSPTTGNSYEQYF
TRBV27 | CASSPQGFSGNTIYF
TRBV4-1 | CASSQSPLSYEQYF
TRBV7-2 | CASSLTSFQETQYF
TRBV19 | CASTRGRNTDTQYF
TRBV18 | CASSRRGAATNEKLFF
TRBV2 | CASSEWVNTEAFF
TRBV5-1 | CASSLLPAGKYNEQFF
TRBV11-2 | CASSPTSGVRYEQYF
TRBV14 | CASSHPREPVKAFF
TRBV4-1 | CASSQDTITEAFF
TRBV28 | CASRTREPPYEQYF
TRBV7-2 | CASSLEPAGVFGELFF